One and the same sample provided the 9 T cell receptor beta chains below, sequenced in a study of blood T cell repertoires in COVID-19. Sequencing used immunoSEQ multiplex PCR; TCRdb keeps in-frame clones, though not all of them. The table has more than 250,000 clones, approximately 92% seen once. Sequencing was performed on PBMCs or T cells enriched from blood (not recorded which). Receptors were obtained from a woman in her 30s who had recovered from COVID-19.

The chain carries TRBV6-5 and TRBJ2-7, with TRBD1 matching 10 bases. V trimming: 2 bases; J trimming: 5 bases; junction bases outside the gene matches: 6. The germline V gene has CDR1 MNHEY and CDR2 SVGAGI. The CDR3 is made up of 15 amino acids. CDR3 in amino acids: CASSYDRGLTHEQYF. The CDR3 DNA reads TGTGCCAGCAGTTACGACAGGGGGCTCACCCACGAGCAGTACTTC.

V is TRBV19 and J is TRBJ2-1; 11 nucleotides match TRBD2. CDR1 and CDR2 (germline): LNHDA, SQIVND (reference sequence). The length of the CDR3 is 15 residues. The V segment lost 3 bases and the J segment 7 bases; nucleotides outside the gene matches: 5. For the CDR3, the DNA is TGTGCCAGTAGTATCGTAGCGGGAGGGCCTAATGAGCAGTTCTTC. Its translation is CASSIVAGGPNEQFF. Based on the CDR3 plus reference TRBV19 and TRBJ2-1, the full variable domain is DGGITQSPKYLFRKEGQNVTLSCEQNLNHDAMYWYRQDPGQGLRLIYYSQIVNDFQKGDIAEGYSVSREKKESFPLTVTSAQKNPTAFYLCASSIVAGGPNEQFFGPGTRLTVL.

The chain links TRBV30 to TRBJ1-2, with D uncertain. This CDR3 contains 13 residues. The germline V gene has CDR1 GTSNPN and CDR2 SVGIG (reference sequence). V was trimmed by 0 bases and J by 7 bases, leaving 12 bases between them. CDR3 in amino acids: CAWSVLGWAGYTF. The CDR3 coding sequence is TGTGCCTGGAGTGTACTGGGTTGGGCTGGCTACACCTTC.

The rearrangement uses TRBV20-1 and TRBJ1-2, with D possibly matching TRBD1 (6 bases). V was clipped by 3 bases and J by 6 bases, with 14 bases between them. The germline V gene has CDR1 DFQATT and CDR2 SNEGSKA (reference sequence). The CDR3 has 13 amino acids. The CDR3 region is CSASITGRDGYTF. The CDR3 coding sequence is TGCAGTGCTAGTATTACAGGGCGAGATGGCTACACCTTC.

CDR3 nucleotides: TGTGCCAGCAGCACTAGCGGGGGTCGGAATGAGCAGTTCTTC. The encoded protein is CASSTSGGRNEQFF. V gene TRBV7-3 combines with J gene TRBJ2-1; 11 bases line up with TRBD2. V shed 5 bases, J shed 7 bases, and the junction held 4 bases outside the gene matches. The V gene's germline CDR1 is SGHTA and CDR2 FQGTGA. The CDR3 is made up of 14 amino acids.

This chain links TRBV19 with TRBJ1-1; tentatively, D is TRBD1 (6 bases). Looked up from germline, CDR1 is LNHDA and CDR2 is SQIVND (reference sequence). The V end lost 8 bases, the J end lost 1 base, and 11 bases lay between the germline ends. The CDR3 extends over 13 amino acids. CDR3 sequence: CASRGAGNTEAFF. The CDR3, as DNA: TGTGCCAGTCGGGGGGCTGGGAACACTGAAGCTTTCTTT.

J is TRBJ2-7 and V is TRBV7-2, with 8 bases aligning to TRBD2. This CDR3 region has 15 residues. Trimming took 5 bases from V and 4 from J; bases not matched to a gene: 10. Germline V gives CDR1 SGHTA, CDR2 FQGNSA. CDR3 protein: CASSPRTSPNYEQYF. As DNA, the CDR3 is TGTGCCAGCAGCCCGAGGACTAGCCCGAATTACGAGCAGTACTTC.

The rearrangement links TRBV10-3 to TRBJ2-3; 8 nucleotides agree with TRBD1. In germline, CDR1 is ENHRY, CDR2 SYGVKD. There are 15 residues in the CDR3. V gave up 5 bases and J gave up 1 base; unmatched junction bases: 5. CDR3 nucleotide sequence: TGTGCCATCAGTCCGTCGGGACAGGGCACAGATACGCAGTATTTT. Translating it yields CAISPSGQGTDTQYF.

The chain uses TRBV27 and TRBJ2-3; D is possibly TRBD2 (6 bases). The germline CDR1 and CDR2 sequences are MNHEY and SMNVEV (reference sequence). The CDR3 runs to 12 residues. V was pared by 5 bases and J by 4 bases, with 7 bases between. Here the CDR3 reads CASSGTPDTQYF. CDR3 bases: TGTGCCAGCAGTGGGACTCCAGATACGCAGTATTTT.